This TCR beta chain was captured in a study of blood T cell repertoires in COVID-19. Study-wide background: The study drew acute and convalescent COVID-19 samples from the United States, Italy and Spain. From T cells, B-cell-depleted T cells, or PBMCs came the material, which was cDNA or gDNA.

Measured with immunoSEQ multiplex PCR; TCRdb has only the in-frame clones, and not every one. The profile shows 110,000 to 150,000 clones, 80% to 85% of them singletons. This clone was seen only once. Looked up from germline, CDR1 is SGHAT and CDR2 is FQNNGV. With 3 bases removed from V and 0 bases from J, the gap between germline ends came to 7 bases. This CDR3 contains 14 residues. Sequencing was carried out using peripheral blood. The J gene is TRBJ2-3, the V gene TRBV11-2; D is ambiguous. This TCR was recovered from a human donor in a cohort sampled during active COVID-19. The CDR3 DNA is TGTGCCAGCAGCTTGACAACCAGCACAGATACGCAGTATTTT. Its translation: CASSLTTSTDTQYF.